The 16 T cell receptor beta chains reported below all come from one sample, sequenced in a study of cytomegalovirus exposure and HLA in healthy donors. The assay was immunoSEQ multiplex PCR, and TCRdb's table has in-frame clones only and misses some. In the table there are 150,000 or so clones, 85% to 90% of which are singletons. Sequenced input: PBMCs. The receptors stem from a woman between 25 and 40 years old in good health and CMV-seropositive.

The rearrangement uses TRBV9 and TRBJ2-3; the match to TRBD1 covers 8 bases. Germline assignment: CDR1 SGDLS and CDR2 YYNGEE. The CDR3 consists of 14 residues. J was trimmed by 2 bases and V by 4 bases; bases with no gene match: 3. Written as DNA, the CDR3 is TGTGCCAGCAGCAAGGACAGGGTCACAGATACGCAGTATTTT. Protein product: CASSKDRVTDTQYF.

The V and J genes are TRBV7-7 and TRBJ2-2; weak D call: TRBD2 (5 bases). The CDR3 has 15 amino acids. V shed 1 base and J shed 5 bases, with 11 bases lying between them. Per the germline V gene, CDR1 is SSHAT and CDR2 is FNYEAQ (reference sequence). CDR3: CASSLGGFGTGELFF. The DNA for the CDR3 is TGTGCCAGCAGCTTAGGCGGGTTTGGGACCGGGGAGCTGTTTTTT.

The chain has TRBV4-1 and TRBJ1-1, with 8 bases identical to TRBD1. Trimming took 5 bases from V and 1 from J; bases not matched to a gene: 6. The length of the CDR3 is 15 residues. Germline assignment: CDR1 MGHRA and CDR2 YSYEKL. CDR3 DNA: TGCGCCAGCAGCTGGCGGACAGGGCCGAACACTGAAGCTTTCTTT. Protein: CASSWRTGPNTEAFF.

The chain is built from TRBV5-6 and TRBJ2-2, with D unresolved. V lost 0 bases and J lost 7, with 7 bases in between. The CDR3 has 13 residues. Germline CDR1 and CDR2: SGHDT and YYEEEE. DNA of the CDR3: TGTGCCAGCAGCTTGGGCGTCGGCGGGGAGCTGTTTTTT. Amino acid sequence: CASSLGVGGELFF.

The genes are TRBV5-1 and TRBJ1-6; maybe TRBD1 (5 bases). Per the germline V gene, CDR1 is SGHRS and CDR2 is YFSETQ. Trimming left V 0 bases short and J 4 bases short, with 11 bases between. The CDR3 extends over 16 amino acids. The CDR3 DNA follows: TGCGCCAGCAGCTTGGTCGGGGACTTATATAATTCACCCCTCCACTTT. Protein product: CASSLVGDLYNSPLHF.

The chain carries TRBV11-1 and TRBJ2-1; 9 positions match TRBD1. The germline CDR1 and CDR2 sequences are SGHAT and FQDESV (reference sequence). CDR3 length: 14 residues. V shed 6 bases, J shed 3 bases, and the junction held 3 bases outside the gene matches. This chain's CDR3 is CASRGTGIYNEQFF. In nucleotides, the CDR3 is TGTGCCAGCAGAGGGACAGGGATCTACAATGAGCAGTTCTTC.

The gene calls are TRBV15 and TRBJ2-3; 8 positions match TRBD1. Per germline, CDR1 LNHNV and CDR2 YYDKDF (reference sequence). This CDR3 is 15 amino acids long. V shed 5 bases and J 3 bases; nucleotides not matched to a gene: 7. CDR3 protein: CATSPGTGGTDTQYF. DNA for the CDR3: TGTGCCACCAGCCCCGGGACAGGTGGGACAGATACGCAGTATTTT.

This chain uses TRBV28 with TRBJ2-3; weak D call: TRBD2 (6 bases). The CDR3 length is 17 residues. In germline, CDR1 is MDHEN, CDR2 SYDVKM. Trimming took off 3 bases at V and 0 bases at J, with 16 bases between the two ends. CDR3 bases: TGTGCCAGCAGTTTGAGGGGTTGGAGGGGTAGCACAGATACGCAGTATTTT. Protein: CASSLRGWRGSTDTQYF.

The chain recombines TRBV6-5 with TRBJ1-4; D is perhaps TRBD1 (5 bases). The germline gives CDR1 MNHEY, CDR2 SVGAGI. The CDR3 has 16 residues. Trimming took off 0 bases at V and 11 bases at J, with 19 bases between the two ends. The CDR3 protein is CASSYSSGRPGGKLFF. The CDR3 region has the DNA TGTGCCAGCAGTTACTCGTCTGGACGCCCCGGGGGGAAACTGTTTTTT.

The chain employs TRBV29-1 and TRBJ2-1, with D tentatively TRBD1 (6 bases). The germline gives CDR1 SQVTM, CDR2 ANQGSEA. V was pared by 7 bases and J by 5 bases, with 15 bases between. The CDR3 runs 13 residues. The CDR3 DNA follows: TGCAGCGCTGCGAGGGACACAAACAATGAGCAGTTCTTC. It yields the protein CSAARDTNNEQFF.

This clone was detected once. The chain links TRBV13 to TRBJ1-2; 9 bases line up with TRBD1. Germline values: CDR1 PRHDT, CDR2 FYEKMQ (reference sequence). This CDR3 spans 17 amino acids. J was trimmed by 9 bases and V by 3 bases; bases with no gene match: 17. In DNA form, the CDR3 reads TGTGCCAGCAGCTTTGGTCCAAAGCCGGGACAGGGAGGGAGCTACACCTTC. Its translation: CASSFGPKPGQGGSYTF.

This sequence joins TRBV28 and TRBJ2-3, with a possible D match to TRBD2 (7 bases). CDR3 size: 16 residues. Germline V gene lookup returns CDR1 MDHEN and CDR2 SYDVKM. With 4 bases removed from V and 2 bases from J, the gap between germline ends came to 16 bases. The CDR3 is CASSSGGRVPTDTQYF. The CDR3 coding sequence is TGTGCCAGCAGTTCGGGGGGCCGTGTCCCCACAGATACGCAGTATTTT.

The chain uses TRBV6-6 and TRBJ2-7, with 16 bases fitting TRBD2. The germline V gene encodes CDR1 MNHNY and CDR2 SVGAGI (reference sequence). Trimming at V came to 5 bases and at J to 9 bases, leaving 10 bases not matched to a gene. The CDR3 extends over 16 amino acids. The CDR3 spells CASSGPGLAGGDGQYF. CDR3 bases: TGTGCCAGCAGTGGACCGGGACTAGCGGGAGGGGACGGGCAGTACTTC.

The chain couples TRBV15 to TRBJ1-1, with a possible D match to TRBD1 (5 bases). The V and J ends lost 0 bases and 1 base respectively, with 12 bases between them. Germline CDR1 LNHNV, CDR2 YYDKDF (reference sequence). This CDR3 contains 16 residues. This CDR3 reads CATSRDLGHTNTEAFF. The CDR3 nucleotides read TGTGCCACCAGCAGAGACTTAGGACACACGAACACTGAAGCTTTCTTT.

This clone was detected once. V gene TRBV18 combines with J gene TRBJ2-7; 8 nucleotides agree with TRBD2. Germline loops: CDR1 KGHSH, CDR2 LQKENI. Trimming cost V 3 bases and J 6 bases; bases outside gene matches: 10. The CDR3 contains 15 residues. The CDR3 loop reads CASSPSGILSSEQYF. CDR3 coding DNA: TGTGCCAGCTCACCTAGCGGGATACTCTCATCCGAGCAGTACTTC.

The J gene is TRBJ1-3, the V gene TRBV7-6, with 7 bases aligning to TRBD1. This CDR3 has 15 residues. Trimming took 5 bases from V and 1 from J; bases not matched to a gene: 5. Looked up from germline, CDR1 is SGHVS and CDR2 is FNYEAQ. The CDR3 loop is CASSTHRGSGNTIYF. In nucleotides, the CDR3 is TGTGCCAGCAGCACTCACAGGGGTTCTGGAAACACCATATATTTT.